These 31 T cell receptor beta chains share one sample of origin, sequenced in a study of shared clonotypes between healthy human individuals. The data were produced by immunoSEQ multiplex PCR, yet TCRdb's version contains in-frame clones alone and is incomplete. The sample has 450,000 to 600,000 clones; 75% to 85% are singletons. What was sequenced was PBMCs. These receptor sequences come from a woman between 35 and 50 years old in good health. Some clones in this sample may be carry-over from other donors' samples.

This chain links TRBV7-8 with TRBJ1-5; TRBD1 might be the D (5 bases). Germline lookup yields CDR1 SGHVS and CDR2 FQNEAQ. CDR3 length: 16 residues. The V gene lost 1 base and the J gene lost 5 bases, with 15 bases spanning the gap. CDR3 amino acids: CASSLVGGDNDQPQHF. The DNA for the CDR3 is TGTGCCAGCAGCTTAGTTGGAGGGGATAACGATCAGCCCCAGCATTTT. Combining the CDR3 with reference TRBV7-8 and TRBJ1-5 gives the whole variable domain GAGVSQSPRYKVAKRGQDVALRCDPISGHVSLFWYQQALGQGPEFLTYFQNEAQLDKSGLPSDRFFAERPEGSVSTLKIQRTQQEDSAVYLCASSLVGGDNDQPQHFGDGTRLSIL.

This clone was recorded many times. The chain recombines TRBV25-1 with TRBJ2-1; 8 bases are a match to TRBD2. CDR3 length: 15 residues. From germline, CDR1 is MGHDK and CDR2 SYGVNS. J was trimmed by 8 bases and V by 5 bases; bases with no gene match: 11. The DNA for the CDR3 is TGTGCCAGCAGTAGGGGACTAGTGATCGCCGATGAGCAGTTCTTC. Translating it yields CASSRGLVIADEQFF.

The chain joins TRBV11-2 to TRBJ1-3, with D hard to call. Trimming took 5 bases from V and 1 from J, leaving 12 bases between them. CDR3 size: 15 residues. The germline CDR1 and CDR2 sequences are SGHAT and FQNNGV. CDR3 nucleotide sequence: TGTGCCAGCAGCCCCACGGGGAGATCTGGAAACACCATATATTTT. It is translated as CASSPTGRSGNTIYF.

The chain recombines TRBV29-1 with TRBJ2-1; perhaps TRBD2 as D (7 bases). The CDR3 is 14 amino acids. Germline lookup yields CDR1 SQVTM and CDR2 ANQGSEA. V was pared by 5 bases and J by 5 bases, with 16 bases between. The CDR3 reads CSVSRGLKDNEQFF. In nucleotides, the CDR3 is TGCAGCGTTAGCAGGGGACTAAAAGACAATGAGCAGTTCTTC.

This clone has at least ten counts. Written as DNA, the CDR3 is TGTGCCAGCTCACCGGACAGGCGGACTGGAAACACCATATATTTT. Protein: CASSPDRRTGNTIYF. This sequence joins TRBV18 and TRBJ1-3; 7 nucleotides align to TRBD1. From germline, CDR1 is KGHSH and CDR2 LQKENI. Trimming removed 3 bases from V and 2 bases from J; junction bases left unmatched: 4. The CDR3 spans 15 residues. The entire variable domain, with the rest obtained from reference TRBV18 and TRBJ1-3, is as follows: NAGVMQNPRHLVRRRGQEARLRCSPMKGHSHVYWYRQLPEEGLKFMVYLQKENIIDESGMPKERFSAEFPKEGPSILRIQQVVRGDSAAYFCASSPDRRTGNTIYFGEGSWLTVV.

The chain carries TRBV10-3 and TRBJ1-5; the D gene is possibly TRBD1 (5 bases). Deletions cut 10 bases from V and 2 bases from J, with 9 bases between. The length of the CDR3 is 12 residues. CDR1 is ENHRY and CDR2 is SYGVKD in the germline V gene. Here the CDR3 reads CATRDGNQPQHF. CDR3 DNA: TGTGCCACCCGGGACGGCAATCAGCCCCAGCATTTT.

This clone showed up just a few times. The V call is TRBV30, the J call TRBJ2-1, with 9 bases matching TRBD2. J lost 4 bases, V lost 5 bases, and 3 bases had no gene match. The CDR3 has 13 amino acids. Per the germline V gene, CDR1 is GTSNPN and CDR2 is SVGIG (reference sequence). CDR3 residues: CAWATSGYNEQFF. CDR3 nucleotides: TGTGCCTGGGCGACTAGCGGTTACAATGAGCAGTTCTTC.

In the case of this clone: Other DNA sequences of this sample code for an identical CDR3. CDR3 nucleotide sequence: TGTGCCAGCAGCCTCGACAGGTCCACAGATACGCAGTATTTT. The encoded protein is CASSLDRSTDTQYF. V gene TRBV7-3 combines with J gene TRBJ2-3; the D gene is possibly TRBD1 (6 bases). Germline CDR1 SGHTA, CDR2 FQGTGA. The CDR3 spans 14 residues. Trimming pared 5 bases from V and 2 bases from J, leaving 11 bases between.

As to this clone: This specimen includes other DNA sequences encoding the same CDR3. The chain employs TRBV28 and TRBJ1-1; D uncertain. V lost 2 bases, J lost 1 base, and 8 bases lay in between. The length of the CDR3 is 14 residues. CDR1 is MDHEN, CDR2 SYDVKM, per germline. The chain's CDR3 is CASSLGQTNTEAFF. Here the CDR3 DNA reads TGTGCCAGCAGTTTAGGGCAGACGAACACTGAAGCTTTCTTT.

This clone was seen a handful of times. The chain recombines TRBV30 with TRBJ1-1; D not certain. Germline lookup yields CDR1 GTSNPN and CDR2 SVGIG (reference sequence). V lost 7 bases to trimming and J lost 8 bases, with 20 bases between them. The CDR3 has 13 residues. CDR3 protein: CASQRRAALEAFF. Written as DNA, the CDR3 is TGTGCCTCTCAGAGGAGGGCCGCTCTGGAAGCTTTCTTT.

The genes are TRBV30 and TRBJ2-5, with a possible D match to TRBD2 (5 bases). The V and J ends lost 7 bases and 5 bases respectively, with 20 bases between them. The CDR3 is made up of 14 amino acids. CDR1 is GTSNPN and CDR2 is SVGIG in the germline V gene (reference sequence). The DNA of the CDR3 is TGTGCCTTCCGTCCGACGGATGCGGGCGAGACCCAGTACTTC. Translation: CAFRPTDAGETQYF.

As DNA, the CDR3 is TGTGCCAGCAGCTTAGCTCTAGCGGGACGCGAGCAGTACTTC. Translating gives CASSLALAGREQYF. The chain joins TRBV7-9 to TRBJ2-7; 9 nucleotides agree with TRBD2. The CDR3 consists of 14 residues. Germline-derived CDR1 and CDR2 are SEHNR and FQNEAQ (reference sequence). Unmatched junction bases numbered 3, after V lost 0 bases and J lost 6 bases.

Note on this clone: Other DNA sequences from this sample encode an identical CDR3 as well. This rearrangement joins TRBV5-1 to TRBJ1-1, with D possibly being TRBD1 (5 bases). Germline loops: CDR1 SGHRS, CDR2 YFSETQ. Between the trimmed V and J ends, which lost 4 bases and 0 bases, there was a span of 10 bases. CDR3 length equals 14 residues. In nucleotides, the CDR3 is TGCGCCAGCAGCACTGGACACTTGAACACTGAAGCTTTCTTT. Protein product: CASSTGHLNTEAFF.

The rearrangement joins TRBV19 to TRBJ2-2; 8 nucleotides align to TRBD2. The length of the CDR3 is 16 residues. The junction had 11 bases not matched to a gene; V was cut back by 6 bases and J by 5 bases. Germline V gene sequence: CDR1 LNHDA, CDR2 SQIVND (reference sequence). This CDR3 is CASSQPGLGKTGELFF. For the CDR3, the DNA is TGTGCCAGTAGCCAACCGGGACTAGGGAAGACCGGGGAGCTGTTTTTT.

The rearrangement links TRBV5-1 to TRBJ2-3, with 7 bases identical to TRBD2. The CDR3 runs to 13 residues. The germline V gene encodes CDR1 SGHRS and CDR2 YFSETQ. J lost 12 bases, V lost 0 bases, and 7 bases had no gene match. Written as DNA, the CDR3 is TGCGCCAGCAGCTTGGCCAGCGGGGACTATCAGTATTTT. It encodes CASSLASGDYQYF. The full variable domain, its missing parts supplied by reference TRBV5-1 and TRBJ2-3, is KAGVTQTPRYLIKTRGQQVTLSCSPISGHRSVSWYQQTPGQGLQFLFEYFSETQRNKGNFPGRFSGRQFSNSRSEMNVSTLELGDSALYLCASSLASGDYQYFGPGTRLTVL.

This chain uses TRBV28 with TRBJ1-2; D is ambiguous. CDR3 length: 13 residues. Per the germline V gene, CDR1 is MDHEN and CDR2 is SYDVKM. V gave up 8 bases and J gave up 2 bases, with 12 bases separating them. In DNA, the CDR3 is TGTGCCAGCGGCGTTGCACAGAACTATGGCTACACCTTC. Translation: CASGVAQNYGYTF.

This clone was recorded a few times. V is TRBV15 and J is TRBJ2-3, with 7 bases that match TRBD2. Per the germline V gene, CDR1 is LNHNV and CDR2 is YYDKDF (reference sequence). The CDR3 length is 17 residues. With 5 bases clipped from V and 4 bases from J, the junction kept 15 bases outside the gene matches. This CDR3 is CATSEPGGTNYSDTQYF. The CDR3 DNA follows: TGTGCCACCAGCGAACCCGGCGGGACTAACTACTCAGATACGCAGTATTTT.

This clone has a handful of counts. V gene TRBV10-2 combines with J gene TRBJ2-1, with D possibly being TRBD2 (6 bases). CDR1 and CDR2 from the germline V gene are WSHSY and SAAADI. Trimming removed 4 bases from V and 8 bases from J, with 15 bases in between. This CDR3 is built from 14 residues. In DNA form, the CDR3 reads TGCGCCAGCAGTGTGTTAGGAGGGCGGGATGAGCAGTTCTTC. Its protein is CASSVLGGRDEQFF.

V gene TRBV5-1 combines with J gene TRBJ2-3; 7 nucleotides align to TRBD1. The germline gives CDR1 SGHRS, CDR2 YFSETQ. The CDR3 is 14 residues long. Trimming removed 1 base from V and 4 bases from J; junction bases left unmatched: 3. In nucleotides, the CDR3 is TGCGCCAGCAGCTTGAACAGGGGTTCAGATACGCAGTATTTT. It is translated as CASSLNRGSDTQYF.

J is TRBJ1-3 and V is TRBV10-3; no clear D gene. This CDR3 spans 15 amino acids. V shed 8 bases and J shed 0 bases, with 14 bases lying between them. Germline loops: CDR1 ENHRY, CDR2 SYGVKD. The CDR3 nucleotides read TGTGCCATCTTGGTCACGTCCTCCTCTGGAAACACCATATATTTT. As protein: CAILVTSSSGNTIYF.

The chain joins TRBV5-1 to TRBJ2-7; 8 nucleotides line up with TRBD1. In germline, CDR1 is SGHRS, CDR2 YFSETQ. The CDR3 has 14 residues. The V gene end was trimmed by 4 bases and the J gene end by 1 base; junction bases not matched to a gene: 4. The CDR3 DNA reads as TGCGCCAGCAGCAGGGACAGGCGTTCCTACGAGCAGTACTTC. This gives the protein CASSRDRRSYEQYF.

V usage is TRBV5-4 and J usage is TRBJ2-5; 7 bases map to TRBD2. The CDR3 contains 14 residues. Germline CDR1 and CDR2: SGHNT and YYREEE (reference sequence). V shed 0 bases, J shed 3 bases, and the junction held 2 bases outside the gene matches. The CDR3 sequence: CASSLAAGEETQYF. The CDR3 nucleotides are TGTGCCAGCAGCTTGGCGGCGGGGGAAGAGACCCAGTACTTC. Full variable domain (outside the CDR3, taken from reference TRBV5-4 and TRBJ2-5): ETGVTQSPTHLIKTRGQQVTLRCSSQSGHNTVSWYQQALGQGPQFIFQYYREEENGRGNFPPRFSGLQFPNYSSELNVNALELDDSALYLCASSLAAGEETQYFGPGTRLLVL.

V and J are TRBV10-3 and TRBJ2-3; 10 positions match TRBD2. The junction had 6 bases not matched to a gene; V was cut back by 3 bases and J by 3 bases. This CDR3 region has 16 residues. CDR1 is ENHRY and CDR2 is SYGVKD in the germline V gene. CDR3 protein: CAISERLAGVTDTQYF. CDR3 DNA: TGTGCCATCAGTGAAAGGCTAGCGGGAGTTACAGATACGCAGTATTTT.

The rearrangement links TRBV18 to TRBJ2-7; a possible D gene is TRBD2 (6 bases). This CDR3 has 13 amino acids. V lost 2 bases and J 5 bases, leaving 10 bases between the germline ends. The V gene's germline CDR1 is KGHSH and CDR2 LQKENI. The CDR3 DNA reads TGTGCCAGCTCACCATCGTCGGGAGACGAGCAGTACTTC. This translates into CASSPSSGDEQYF.

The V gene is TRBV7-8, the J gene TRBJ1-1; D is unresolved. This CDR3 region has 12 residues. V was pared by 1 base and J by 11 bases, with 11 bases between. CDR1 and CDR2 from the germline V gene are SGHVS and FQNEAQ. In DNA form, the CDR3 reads TGTGCCAGCAGCTTAGGATTGGGAGGGGCTTTCTTT. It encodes CASSLGLGGAFF.

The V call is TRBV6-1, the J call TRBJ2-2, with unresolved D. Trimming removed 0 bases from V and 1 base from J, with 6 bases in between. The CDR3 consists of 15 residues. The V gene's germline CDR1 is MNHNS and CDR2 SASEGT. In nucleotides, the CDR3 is TGTGCCAGCAGTGAAGCGGACGGGAACACCGGGGAGCTGTTTTTT. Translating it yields CASSEADGNTGELFF.

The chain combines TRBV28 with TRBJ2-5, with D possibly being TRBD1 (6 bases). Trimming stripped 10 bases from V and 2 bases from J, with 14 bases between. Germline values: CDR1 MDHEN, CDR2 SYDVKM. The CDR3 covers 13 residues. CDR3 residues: CATREGQQETQYF. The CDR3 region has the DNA TGTGCCACACGTGAGGGACAACAAGAGACCCAGTACTTC.

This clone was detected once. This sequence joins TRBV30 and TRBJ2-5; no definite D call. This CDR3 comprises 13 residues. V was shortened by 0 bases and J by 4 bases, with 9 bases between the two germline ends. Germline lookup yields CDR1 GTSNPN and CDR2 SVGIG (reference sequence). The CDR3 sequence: CAWSVGYRETQYF. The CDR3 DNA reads TGTGCCTGGAGTGTAGGGTACCGAGAGACCCAGTACTTC. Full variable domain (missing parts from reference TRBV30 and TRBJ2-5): SQTIHQWPATLVQPVGSPLSLECTVEGTSNPNLYWYRQAAGRGLQLLFYSVGIGQISSEVPQNLSASRPQDRQFILSSKKLLLSDSGFYLCAWSVGYRETQYFGPGTRLLVL.

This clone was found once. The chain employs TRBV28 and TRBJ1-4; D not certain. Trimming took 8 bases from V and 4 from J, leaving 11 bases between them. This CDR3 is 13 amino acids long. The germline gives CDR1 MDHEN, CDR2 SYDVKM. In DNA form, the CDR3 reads TGTGCCAGCTCGAGGGCAGTTAATGAAAAACTGTTTTTT. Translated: CASSRAVNEKLFF.

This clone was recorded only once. For the CDR3, the DNA is TGTGCCAGCAAGGACGGTGTCGTTGAGACCCAGTACTTC. Translation gives CASKDGVVETQYF. The V and J genes are TRBV6-6 and TRBJ2-5; D is undetermined. V lost 7 bases to trimming and J lost 5 bases, with 14 bases between them. CDR1 is MNHNY and CDR2 is SVGAGI in the germline V gene (reference sequence). This CDR3 is 13 amino acids long.

CDR3 nucleotide sequence: TGTGCCAGCAGCCCCGCCCGTCGCACAGATACGCAGTATTTT. Translated: CASSPARRTDTQYF. The genes are TRBV7-2 and TRBJ2-3, with D uncertain. From germline, CDR1 is SGHTA and CDR2 FQGNSA. V dropped 5 bases and J dropped 1 base, with 10 bases sitting between them. The CDR3 covers 14 residues.